Only one count was recorded for the clone carrying this T cell receptor (beta chain). The sample originates from a study of technical replicates of blood from a few donors. CDR1 LNHDA and CDR2 SQIVND come from the germline V gene (reference sequence). The CDR3 covers 16 residues. The V segment lost 3 bases and the J segment 3 bases; nucleotides outside the gene matches: 8. The data were produced by immunoSEQ multiplex PCR, yet TCRdb's version contains in-frame clones alone and is incomplete. The table includes tens of thousands of clones, over 90% detected once. The chain recombines TRBV19 with TRBJ1-1; 9 nucleotides align to TRBD1. The clonotype comes from a human donor in good health. The material sequenced was T cells isolated from PBMCs. This CDR3 is CASSMGPGQGYTEAFF. In DNA form, the CDR3 reads TGTGCCAGTAGTATGGGACCGGGACAGGGCTACACTGAAGCTTTCTTT.